This T cell receptor (beta chain) was observed in a study of tumor-infiltrating lymphocytes in localized non-small cell lung cancer. Overall study: Patients included smokers and never-smokers with various histologies, some sampled after neoadjuvant chemotherapy. Tumor tissue and non-adjacent uninvolved lung came from each patient. The study, taken as a whole, reports: T-cell fraction did not differ between immunotypes IM1 and IM2.

V dropped 2 bases and J dropped 8; count of bases not matched to a gene: 2. CDR1 is MNHEY and CDR2 is SVGAGI in the germline V gene. The CDR3 runs 13 residues. The assay was immunoSEQ multiplex PCR, and TCRdb's table has in-frame clones only and misses some. The sample lists some 13,000 clones; around 70% were seen once. Notes on this clone: The antigen is undetermined.

The chain couples TRBV6-5 to TRBJ2-1, with 8 bases lining up with TRBD2. The material sequenced was uninvolved lung tissue not adjacent to the tumor. The sequence derives from a human donor with non-small cell lung cancer. The CDR3 nucleotides read TGTGCCAGCAGTTACAGCGGGAGCCATGAGCAGTTCTTC. Its protein is CASSYSGSHEQFF.